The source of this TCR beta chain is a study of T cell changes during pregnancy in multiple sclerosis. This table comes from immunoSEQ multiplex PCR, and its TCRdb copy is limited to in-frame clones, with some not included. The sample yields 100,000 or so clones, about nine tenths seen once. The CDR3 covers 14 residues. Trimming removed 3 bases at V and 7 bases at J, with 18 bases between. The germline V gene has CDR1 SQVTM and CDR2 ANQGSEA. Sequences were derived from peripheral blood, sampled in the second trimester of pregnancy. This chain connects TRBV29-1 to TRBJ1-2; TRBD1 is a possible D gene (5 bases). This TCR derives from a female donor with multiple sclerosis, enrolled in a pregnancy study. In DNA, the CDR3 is TGCAGCGTTGACCCTCAGGGCTCCACGGGTGGCTACACCTTC. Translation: CSVDPQGSTGGYTF.